This passage covers 24 T cell receptor beta chains from one sample sequenced in a study of cytomegalovirus exposure and HLA in healthy donors. The PCR had 60 Vbeta and 13 Jbeta primers. This table comes from immunoSEQ multiplex PCR, and its TCRdb copy is limited to in-frame clones, with some not included. The sample yields roughly 160,000 clones, 73% seen once. Sequenced material: PBMCs. These receptors originate from a woman aged 18-35 years in good health and CMV-seropositive.

This chain uses TRBV9 with TRBJ2-7; 8 bases match TRBD1. The CDR3 length is 13 residues. The germline gives CDR1 SGDLS, CDR2 YYNGEE. The V segment lost 3 bases and the J segment 5 bases; nucleotides outside the gene matches: 4. The CDR3 protein is CASSAGGWHEQYF. CDR3 sequence (DNA): TGTGCCAGCAGCGCAGGGGGCTGGCACGAGCAGTACTTC. Full variable domain (rest looked up from reference TRBV9 and TRBJ2-7): DSGVTQTPKHLITATGQRVTLRCSPRSGDLSVYWYQQSLDQGLQFLIQYYNGEERAKGNILERFSAQQFPDLHSELNLSSLELGDSALYFCASSAGGWHEQYFGPGTRLTVT.

This clone was seen a handful of times. The chain carries TRBV5-1 and TRBJ2-5; tentative D call: TRBD2 (7 bases). This CDR3 has 12 residues. Germline loops: CDR1 SGHRS, CDR2 YFSETQ. V was clipped by 2 bases and J by 9 bases, with 11 bases between them. CDR3 loop: CASSFQGGAQYF. The CDR3 nucleotides read TGCGCCAGCAGCTTCCAAGGGGGGGCCCAGTACTTC.

V is TRBV27 and J is TRBJ2-1, with D perhaps matching TRBD2 (5 bases). CDR1 and CDR2 (germline): MNHEY, SMNVEV (reference sequence). Trimming stripped 3 bases from V and 10 bases from J, with 10 bases between. This CDR3 is built from 12 residues. CDR3 protein: CASSFRGREQFF. CDR3 bases: TGTGCCAGCAGTTTTCGGGGTCGCGAGCAGTTCTTC.

V and J are TRBV30 and TRBJ1-1; 7 nucleotides agree with TRBD1. The germline V gene encodes CDR1 GTSNPN and CDR2 SVGIG (reference sequence). V lost 2 bases, J lost 6 bases, and 3 bases stayed unmatched. This CDR3 contains 12 residues. The CDR3 reads CAWSKGAAEAFF. The CDR3 DNA reads TGTGCCTGGAGTAAGGGGGCCGCTGAAGCTTTCTTT.

This clone has only one observation. The gene calls are TRBV6-4 and TRBJ2-1, with D maybe TRBD2 (5 bases). Trimming pared 5 bases from V and 0 bases from J, leaving 11 bases between. This CDR3 has 15 amino acids. CDR1 is MRHNA, CDR2 SNTAGT, per germline. The CDR3 region is CASSPRASSYNEQFF. Written as DNA, the CDR3 is TGTGCCAGCAGTCCGAGGGCCAGCTCCTACAATGAGCAGTTCTTC.

V is TRBV27 and J is TRBJ2-7; 9 bases align to TRBD1. The CDR3 runs 15 residues. CDR1 and CDR2 from the germline V gene are MNHEY and SMNVEV (reference sequence). The ends lost 4 bases at V and 1 base at J; junction bases unmatched: 5. In nucleotides, the CDR3 is TGTGCCAGCAGTTACAAAGGACAGGGGTCCTACGAGCAGTACTTC. The encoded protein is CASSYKGQGSYEQYF.

On this clone: The same CDR3 is also encoded by other DNA sequences in this sample. The chain employs TRBV30 and TRBJ1-2; no definite D call. The CDR3 covers 11 residues. V dropped 0 bases and J dropped 8 bases, with 7 bases sitting between them. CDR1 and CDR2 (germline): GTSNPN, SVGIG (reference sequence). The CDR3 sequence is CAWSVGGGYTF. CDR3 coding DNA: TGTGCCTGGAGTGTAGGAGGCGGCTACACCTTC.

The chain is built from TRBV7-2 and TRBJ2-3; D may be TRBD1 (6 bases). The CDR3 is 15 residues long. V was cut by 6 bases and J by 0 bases, with 13 bases left in between. CDR1 is SGHTA and CDR2 is FQGNSA in the germline V gene. CDR3 nucleotides: TGTGCCAGCAGTTCTCAGACAGGTAGCACAGATACGCAGTATTTT. Its translation is CASSSQTGSTDTQYF.

V is TRBV4-2 and J is TRBJ1-6; perhaps TRBD1 as D (5 bases). The CDR3 contains 15 residues. V lost 4 bases and J lost 7, with 14 bases in between. CDR1 LGHNA and CDR2 YNFKEQ come from the germline V gene. The DNA of the CDR3 is TGTGCCAGCAGCCCTGGCAGGGCGCGGAATTCACCCCTCCACTTT. The encoded protein is CASSPGRARNSPLHF.

This clone was seen a few times. This rearrangement joins TRBV14 to TRBJ2-7, with 10 bases lining up with TRBD2. Germline CDR1 is SGHDN and CDR2 is FVKESK. The trim removed 6 bases at V and 7 bases at J, leaving 6 bases unmatched. This CDR3 contains 13 residues. The CDR3 loop reads CASRPLAGREQYF. Written as DNA, the CDR3 is TGTGCCAGCAGGCCACTAGCGGGGAGGGAGCAGTACTTC.

The chain recombines TRBV4-2 with TRBJ1-6; D possibly corresponds to TRBD1 (6 bases). The ends were cut back, 0 bases at V and 5 bases at J, with 20 bases in the middle. The CDR3 is 19 amino acids. The germline gives CDR1 LGHNA, CDR2 YNFKEQ. Written as DNA, the CDR3 is TGTGCCAGCAGCCAAGATCGAACTACAGGGATTCGGGATAATTCACCCCTCCACTTT. Protein: CASSQDRTTGIRDNSPLHF.

The rearrangement links TRBV11-2 to TRBJ2-1; 12 bases align to TRBD2. The ends lost 8 bases at V and 5 bases at J; junction bases unmatched: 4. Germline CDR1 and CDR2: SGHAT and FQNNGV. The CDR3 is made up of 14 amino acids. The CDR3 loop reads CASLAGGSHNEQFF. The CDR3 region has the DNA TGTGCCAGCCTAGCGGGGGGGTCGCACAATGAGCAGTTCTTC. Combining the CDR3 with reference TRBV11-2 and TRBJ2-1 gives the whole variable domain EAGVAQSPRYKIIEKRQSVAFWCNPISGHATLYWYQQILGQGPKLLIQFQNNGVVDDSQLPKDRFSAERLKGVDSTLKIQPAKLEDSAVYLCASLAGGSHNEQFFGPGTRLTVL.

The rearrangement uses TRBV10-3 and TRBJ2-3; D may be TRBD2 (5 bases). V was cut by 4 bases and J by 6 bases, with 20 bases left in between. The CDR3 is 16 residues long. Germline loops: CDR1 ENHRY, CDR2 SYGVKD. CDR3 nucleotides: TGTGCCATCAGTGGTCGAGAGGACTTCCGATCGGATACGCAGTATTTT. Protein: CAISGREDFRSDTQYF.

The chain employs TRBV19 and TRBJ2-2; possibly TRBD1 for D (6 bases). Trimming shortened V by 1 base and J by 4 bases, and 10 bases separated the two germline ends. This CDR3 is built from 15 residues. Germline V lookup: CDR1 LNHDA, CDR2 SQIVND (reference sequence). For the CDR3, the DNA is TGTGCCAGTAGTATAGGGACACAGGGCACCGGGGAGCTGTTTTTT. It encodes CASSIGTQGTGELFF.

The chain combines TRBV28 with TRBJ2-5, with 14 bases fitting TRBD2. This CDR3 contains 17 residues. Unmatched junction bases numbered 11, after V lost 6 bases and J lost 5 bases. The germline gives CDR1 MDHEN, CDR2 SYDVKM. The CDR3: CASSPGLAGALRETQYF. CDR3 DNA sequence: TGTGCCAGCAGCCCGGGACTAGCGGGGGCCCTTAGGGAGACCCAGTACTTC.

The rearrangement links TRBV19 to TRBJ1-1; 9 bases map to TRBD1. The junction had 8 bases not matched to a gene; V was cut back by 5 bases and J by 4 bases. Germline V gene lookup returns CDR1 LNHDA and CDR2 SQIVND (reference sequence). The CDR3 covers 15 residues. The CDR3 nucleotides read TGTGCCAGTAGTTCCGGACAGGGGAAGGTCACTGAAGCTTTCTTT. Its protein product is CASSSGQGKVTEAFF.

This chain connects TRBV28 to TRBJ2-3, with D maybe TRBD2 (6 bases). Germline loops: CDR1 MDHEN, CDR2 SYDVKM. Trimming took off 2 bases at V and 6 bases at J, with 12 bases between the two ends. The CDR3 is 14 amino acids. As DNA, the CDR3 is TGTGCCAGCAGTTTAACTAGCTTGACCGATACGCAGTATTTT. Its protein product is CASSLTSLTDTQYF.

The chain employs TRBV4-2 and TRBJ1-2; tentative D call: TRBD1 (6 bases). This CDR3 is 17 amino acids long. Germline CDR1 is LGHNA and CDR2 is YNFKEQ. V lost 0 bases and J lost 4, with 18 bases in between. Written as DNA, the CDR3 is TGTGCCAGCAGCCAAGATAGCGAGAAGGACAGACTCTATGGCTACACCTTC. As protein: CASSQDSEKDRLYGYTF.

The chain carries TRBV9 and TRBJ1-3; TRBD1 might be the D (5 bases). The CDR3 has 15 residues. CDR1 and CDR2 from the germline V gene are SGDLS and YYNGEE. V was clipped by 4 bases and J by 0 bases, with 11 bases between them. The CDR3 region is CASSSGGVSGNTIYF. In DNA form, the CDR3 reads TGTGCCAGCAGCTCAGGAGGGGTCTCTGGAAACACCATATATTTT. The entire variable domain, with the rest obtained from reference TRBV9 and TRBJ1-3, is as follows: DSGVTQTPKHLITATGQRVTLRCSPRSGDLSVYWYQQSLDQGLQFLIQYYNGEERAKGNILERFSAQQFPDLHSELNLSSLELGDSALYFCASSSGGVSGNTIYFGEGSWLTVV.

This sequence joins TRBV19 and TRBJ2-2, with a weak D call TRBD1 (5 bases). From germline, CDR1 is LNHDA and CDR2 SQIVND (reference sequence). Trimming took off 11 bases at V and 3 bases at J, with 13 bases between the two ends. CDR3 length: 13 residues. The CDR3 protein is CASFIRDTGELFF. The CDR3 bases are TGTGCCTCGTTTATCAGGGACACCGGGGAGCTGTTTTTT.

This chain joins TRBV7-2 and TRBJ1-1; D remains unclear. CDR3 size: 13 residues. Trimming took off 2 bases at V and 7 bases at J, with 11 bases between the two ends. CDR1 is SGHTA, CDR2 FQGNSA, per germline. The CDR3 loop is CASSLRGSFEAFF. CDR3 sequence (DNA): TGTGCCAGCAGCTTAAGAGGGAGTTTTGAAGCTTTCTTT.

The chain links TRBV4-2 to TRBJ1-1; 11 bases are a match to TRBD1. The junction had 9 bases not matched to a gene; V was cut back by 3 bases and J by 6 bases. The CDR3 runs 16 residues. Germline values: CDR1 LGHNA, CDR2 YNFKEQ. The DNA for the CDR3 is TGTGCCAGCAGCCACGGGACAGGGGGGGCCGGCTCTGAAGCTTTCTTT. It codes for CASSHGTGGAGSEAFF.

This clone appeared a few times. The V gene is TRBV30, the J gene TRBJ2-7; possible D gene TRBD1, 5 bases. The CDR3 totals 15 residues. Germline lookup yields CDR1 GTSNPN and CDR2 SVGIG (reference sequence). Trimming cost V 0 bases and J 0 bases, with 12 bases left between them. CDR3 amino acids: CAWSVVGEGSYEQYF. DNA for the CDR3: TGTGCCTGGAGTGTGGTAGGGGAAGGCTCCTACGAGCAGTACTTC. Together with reference TRBV30 and TRBJ2-7, the CDR3 gives the full variable domain: SQTIHQWPATLVQPVGSPLSLECTVEGTSNPNLYWYRQAAGRGLQLLFYSVGIGQISSEVPQNLSASRPQDRQFILSSKKLLLSDSGFYLCAWSVVGEGSYEQYFGPGTRLTVT.

The rearrangement links TRBV7-9 to TRBJ2-7, with 7 bases fitting TRBD2. The CDR3 runs to 16 residues. Trimming cost V 7 bases and J 0 bases; bases outside gene matches: 12. Looked up from germline, CDR1 is SEHNR and CDR2 is FQNEAQ (reference sequence). Here the CDR3 DNA reads TGTGCCAGCACCTCTACCGGACTAGAGAGCTCCTACGAGCAGTACTTC. The encoded protein is CASTSTGLESSYEQYF.